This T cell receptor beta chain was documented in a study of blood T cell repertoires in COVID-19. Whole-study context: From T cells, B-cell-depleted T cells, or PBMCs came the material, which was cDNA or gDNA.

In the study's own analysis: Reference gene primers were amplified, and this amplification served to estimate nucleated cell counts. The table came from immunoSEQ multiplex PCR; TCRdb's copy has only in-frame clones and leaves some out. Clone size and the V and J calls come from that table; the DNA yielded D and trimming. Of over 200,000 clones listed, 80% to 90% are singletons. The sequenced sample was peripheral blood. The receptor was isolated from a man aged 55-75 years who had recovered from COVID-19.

CDR3 in amino acids: CATSSRGSYNEQFF. CDR3 nucleotides: TGTGCCACCAGCAGCAGGGGGTCCTACAATGAGCAGTTCTTC. The V gene is TRBV15, the J gene TRBJ2-1; TRBD1 agrees at 7 bases. This CDR3 has 14 amino acids. Germline V gene lookup returns CDR1 LNHNV and CDR2 YYDKDF (reference sequence). V dropped 3 bases and J dropped 1; count of bases not matched to a gene: 0. Filled out from reference TRBV15 and TRBJ2-1, the complete variable domain reads DAMVIQNPRYQVTQFGKPVTLSCSQTLNHNVMYWYQQKSSQAPKLLFHYYDKDFNNEADTPDNFQSRRPNTSFCFLDIRSPGLGDTAMYLCATSSRGSYNEQFFGPGTRLTVL.